What follows are 12 T cell receptor beta chains derived from one specimen sequenced in a study of T-cell reconstitution after alpha-beta-depleted transplantation in children. Unique molecular identifiers were built into the TCRbeta library. One entry per CDR3 protein results from TCRdb running MiXCR on the PCR reads. Among around 200,000 distinct CDR3 sequences, around 9.5% were seen once, and the ten largest hold 6.2%. The sample was PBMCs from the stem cell graft donor, taken from the stem cell graft. These receptors came from a human donor who donated a stem cell graft to a child with acute lymphoblastic leukemia.

This clonotype came up many times. The J gene is TRBJ2-1, the V gene TRBV27, with 11 bases identical to TRBD2. The V gene's germline CDR1 is MNHEY and CDR2 SMNVEV (reference sequence). Unmatched junction bases numbered 0, after V lost 7 bases and J lost 4 bases. This CDR3 comprises 13 residues. In DNA, the CDR3 is TGTGCCAGCACTAGCGGGGGGTACAATGAGCAGTTCTTC. It encodes CASTSGGYNEQFF.

The CDR3 reads CSVEGVGVPYEQYF. The CDR3 DNA reads TGCAGCGTTGAAGGTGTAGGGGTCCCCTACGAGCAGTACTTC. The rearrangement uses TRBV29-1 and TRBJ2-7; D might be TRBD1 (5 bases). V dropped 1 base and J dropped 2 bases, with 12 bases sitting between them. CDR1 and CDR2 from the germline V gene are SQVTM and ANQGSEA. This CDR3 region has 14 residues.

This clonotype was counted many times. The CDR3 region is CASTPAGGRAYEQYF. The CDR3 DNA is TGTGCCAGCACCCCCGCAGGGGGCCGGGCCTACGAGCAGTACTTC. The chain couples TRBV12-3 or TRBV12-4 to TRBJ2-7, with 8 nucleotides matching TRBD1. V lost 7 bases, J lost 2 bases, and 10 bases stayed unmatched. The CDR3 runs to 15 residues.

This clonotype was observed a few times. V is TRBV5-1 and J is TRBJ1-1; 9 nucleotides match TRBD1. This CDR3 has 15 residues. The J segment lost 4 bases and the V segment lost 4 bases, leaving 8 bases of the junction unmatched. Germline values: CDR1 SGHRS, CDR2 YFSETQ. The CDR3 nucleotides are TGCGCCAGCAGCCAGGACAGGGGAGGCGGCACTGAAGCTTTCTTT. It encodes CASSQDRGGGTEAFF.

The V and J genes are TRBV7-8 and TRBJ1-4, with D unresolved. Trimming left V 2 bases short and J 8 bases short, with 12 bases between. The CDR3 totals 14 residues. Germline V gene data show CDR1 as SGHVS and CDR2 as FQNEAQ. The CDR3 sequence is CASSLSLPGEKLFF. As DNA, the CDR3 is TGTGCCAGCAGCTTATCTCTCCCGGGGGAAAAACTGTTTTTT.

This clonotype turned up a few times. The chain links TRBV10-3 to TRBJ2-7; 7 bases fit TRBD1. The CDR3 contains 12 residues. Germline CDR1 is ENHRY and CDR2 is SYGVKD. With V trimmed by 11 bases and J by 6 bases, 10 bases remained unmatched. The DNA for the CDR3 is TGTGCCGTCCGGGACAGTGCCCTCGAGCAGTACTTC. Its translation is CAVRDSALEQYF.

V gene TRBV29-1 combines with J gene TRBJ1-1, with no clear D. The germline V and J ends were trimmed by 7 bases and 5 bases, with 17 bases remaining between them. This CDR3 is built from 13 residues. CDR1 SQVTM and CDR2 ANQGSEA come from the germline V gene. The CDR3 DNA reads as TGCAGCGCCGGAACTGCGACAATAACTGAAGCTTTCTTT. This encodes CSAGTATITEAFF.

This clonotype was seen a few times. The V gene is TRBV11-2, the J gene TRBJ2-7, with 11 bases aligning to TRBD2. Germline V CDR1 and CDR2: SGHAT, FQNNGV. Trimming removed 6 bases from V and 6 bases from J; junction bases left unmatched: 7. This CDR3 region has 14 residues. CDR3 protein: CASRRPGTSGEQYF. The CDR3 region has the DNA TGTGCCAGCAGGAGACCCGGGACTAGCGGCGAGCAGTACTTC.

This clonotype was recorded many times. This CDR3 is CASSLLRSDTQYF. The CDR3 region has the DNA TGTGCCAGCAGTCTCCTTCGCTCAGATACGCAGTATTTT. This chain connects TRBV27 to TRBJ2-3; D is unresolved. The germline gives CDR1 MNHEY, CDR2 SMNVEV (reference sequence). This CDR3 is 13 amino acids long. Trimming shortened V by 5 bases and J by 4 bases, and 10 bases separated the two germline ends.

This clonotype was picked up a small number of times. The rearrangement uses TRBV7-9 and TRBJ2-2; D ambiguous. CDR3 length equals 15 residues. Germline loops: CDR1 SEHNR, CDR2 FQNEAQ (reference sequence). The V end lost 2 bases, the J end lost 2 bases, and 9 bases lay between the germline ends. This chain's CDR3 is CASSLMPVNTGELFF. The DNA of the CDR3 is TGTGCCAGCAGCTTAATGCCAGTCAACACCGGGGAGCTGTTTTTT.

This clonotype came up many times. The chain combines TRBV6-5 with TRBJ2-7; D might be TRBD1 (6 bases). The CDR3 consists of 13 residues. The germline V gene has CDR1 MNHEY and CDR2 SVGAGI. Between the trimmed V and J ends, which lost 2 bases and 5 bases, there was a span of 10 bases. CDR3 DNA sequence: TGTGCCAGCAGTTACGTCCAGGGGAACGAGCAGTACTTC. Protein: CASSYVQGNEQYF.

The V gene is TRBV5-1, the J gene TRBJ1-1; the D gene is possibly TRBD1 (5 bases). CDR3 size: 15 residues. V lost 4 bases, J lost 3 bases, and 16 bases lay in between. CDR1 is SGHRS, CDR2 YFSETQ, per germline. The CDR3 reads CASSPTPDSHTEAFF. The CDR3 bases are TGCGCCAGCAGCCCGACACCCGACAGTCACACTGAAGCTTTCTTT.